This T cell receptor beta chain was obtained from a study of blood T cell repertoires in COVID-19. Study background: PBMCs, B-cell-depleted T cells, or T cells were the source of the cDNA or gDNA that made up the material.

J gave up 4 bases and V 3 bases, and 3 bases lay outside the gene matches. Germline values: CDR1 SGHTA, CDR2 FQGNSA. This CDR3 has 13 residues. Assay: immunoSEQ multiplex PCR; the TCRdb copy retains only in-frame clones and omits some. The table has approximately 210,000 clones, 82% seen once. V is TRBV7-2 and J is TRBJ2-7, with 7 bases fitting TRBD2. The sequenced material came from peripheral blood. The receptor's source is a woman over 75 with acute or convalescent COVID-19. The chain's CDR3 is CASSFAGDYEQYF. For the CDR3, the DNA is TGTGCCAGCAGCTTCGCGGGGGATTACGAGCAGTACTTC.